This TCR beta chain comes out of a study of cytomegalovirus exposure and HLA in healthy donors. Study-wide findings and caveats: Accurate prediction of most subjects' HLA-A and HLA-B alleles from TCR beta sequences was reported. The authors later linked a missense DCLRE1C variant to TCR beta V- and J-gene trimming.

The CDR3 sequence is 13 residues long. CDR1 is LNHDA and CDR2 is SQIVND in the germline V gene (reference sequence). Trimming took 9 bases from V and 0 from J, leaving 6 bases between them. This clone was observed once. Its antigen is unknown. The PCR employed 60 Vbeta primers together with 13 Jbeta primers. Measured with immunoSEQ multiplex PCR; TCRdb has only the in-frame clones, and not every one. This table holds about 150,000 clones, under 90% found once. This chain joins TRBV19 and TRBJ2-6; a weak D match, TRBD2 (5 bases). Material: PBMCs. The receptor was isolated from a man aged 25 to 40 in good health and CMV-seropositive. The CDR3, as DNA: TGTGCCAGCACTAGCTCTGGGGCCAACGTCCTGACTTTC. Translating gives CASTSSGANVLTF. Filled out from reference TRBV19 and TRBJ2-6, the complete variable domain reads DGGITQSPKYLFRKEGQNVTLSCEQNLNHDAMYWYRQDPGQGLRLIYYSQIVNDFQKGDIAEGYSVSREKKESFPLTVTSAQKNPTAFYLCASTSSGANVLTFGAGSRLTVL.